The 15 T cell receptor beta chains below come from one sample, sequenced in a study of blood T cell repertoires in COVID-19. The method was immunoSEQ multiplex PCR; TCRdb's version includes in-frame clones alone and lacks a portion of them. The sample includes about 360,000 clones, 75% to 90% of them seen just once. The specimen sequenced was peripheral blood. All receptors come from a woman in her sixties with COVID-19, enrolled during active disease.

This chain connects TRBV19 to TRBJ2-7; D is possibly TRBD1 (5 bases). CDR3 length: 16 amino acids. CDR1 LNHDA and CDR2 SQIVND come from the germline V gene (reference sequence). Trimming took 4 bases from V and 0 from J, leaving 16 bases between them. The CDR3 loop reads CASSTPLQASSYEQYF. For the CDR3, the DNA is TGTGCCAGTAGTACACCCTTACAGGCAAGCTCCTACGAGCAGTACTTC.

The rearrangement joins TRBV5-1 to TRBJ1-3, with unresolved D. The CDR3 runs 16 residues. Germline V gene data show CDR1 as SGHRS and CDR2 as YFSETQ. Trimming removed 1 base from V and 0 bases from J, with 11 bases in between. The CDR3 loop reads CASSLSGLVSGNTIYF. CDR3 bases: TGCGCCAGCAGCTTGAGCGGTTTGGTCTCTGGAAACACCATATATTTT.

This rearrangement joins TRBV5-1 to TRBJ2-5; 8 bases map to TRBD1. Trimming took 2 bases from V and 4 from J; bases not matched to a gene: 7. Germline values: CDR1 SGHRS, CDR2 YFSETQ. This CDR3 comprises 15 residues. In DNA form, the CDR3 reads TGCGCCAGCAGCTTTTCCCAGGGGGCCGGAGAGACCCAGTACTTC. It encodes CASSFSQGAGETQYF.

This clone was seen a single time. The V and J genes are TRBV29-1 and TRBJ2-5; the match to TRBD1 covers 9 bases. Germline CDR1 is SQVTM and CDR2 is ANQGSEA. The CDR3 loop spans 12 amino acids. V gave up 6 bases and J gave up 4 bases; unmatched junction bases: 3. The CDR3 sequence: CSVKQGAETQYF. CDR3 nucleotides: TGCAGCGTGAAACAGGGGGCAGAGACCCAGTACTTC. The full variable domain, completed using reference TRBV29-1 and TRBJ2-5, is SAVISQKPSRDICQRGTSLTIQCQVDSQVTMMFWYRQQPGQSLTLIATANQGSEATYESGFVIDKFPISRPNLTFSTLTVSNMSPEDSSIYLCSVKQGAETQYFGPGTRLLVL.

The chain recombines TRBV6-2 or TRBV6-3 with TRBJ2-7, with 13 positions matching TRBD2. The CDR3 is 15 residues long. Trimming cost V 2 bases and J 5 bases; bases outside gene matches: 3. Germline CDR1 MNHEY, CDR2 SVGEGT. The CDR3, as DNA: TGTGCCAGCAGTTACCTTACTAGCGGGGGGGACGAGCAGTACTTC. This gives the protein CASSYLTSGGDEQYF.

This clone was seen a handful of times. This chain uses TRBV11-2 with TRBJ1-6; TRBD1 is a possible D gene (6 bases). V was clipped by 7 bases and J by 10 bases, with 14 bases between them. The CDR3 loop spans 13 amino acids. Per the germline V gene, CDR1 is SGHAT and CDR2 is FQNNGV. The CDR3, as DNA: TGTGCCAGCATCCCGGGACATTCCTCACCCCTCCACTTT. Translating it yields CASIPGHSSPLHF.

The CDR3 DNA reads as TGTGCCAGCAGCCTGGACAGGGTCAACCCCGGCTACACCTTC. The encoded protein is CASSLDRVNPGYTF. The rearrangement joins TRBV28 to TRBJ1-2; 8 nucleotides line up with TRBD1. The germline gives CDR1 MDHEN, CDR2 SYDVKM. V lost 6 bases and J lost 8; bases outside the gene matches: 11. CDR3 size: 14 residues.

The sample holds one count of this clone. V gene TRBV6-4 combines with J gene TRBJ2-1; maybe TRBD1 (6 bases). The germline gives CDR1 MRHNA, CDR2 SNTAGT. The CDR3 totals 18 residues. Trimming removed 7 bases at V and 2 bases at J, with 24 bases between. For the CDR3, the DNA is TGTGCCAGCATTCTTACAGGGAGAAGTACAGGGCCCTACAATGAGCAGTTCTTC. Encoded protein: CASILTGRSTGPYNEQFF.

This chain connects TRBV10-3 to TRBJ2-2; 9 bases are a match to TRBD1. Germline V gene sequence: CDR1 ENHRY, CDR2 SYGVKD. The ends lost 7 bases at V and 5 bases at J; junction bases unmatched: 11. The CDR3 is 16 amino acids. CDR3 DNA sequence: TGTGCCATCACCGCGGACAGGGGCACGAGTACCGGGGAGCTGTTTTTT. Residues: CAITADRGTSTGELFF.

V and J are TRBV7-6 and TRBJ2-7; TRBD2 agrees at 7 bases. With 4 bases clipped from V and 0 bases from J, the junction kept 6 bases outside the gene matches. Germline CDR1 reads SGHVS; CDR2 reads FNYEAQ. CDR3 length: 15 amino acids. In nucleotides, the CDR3 is TGTGCCAGCAGCTCCGTGAGCGGGACCTCCTACGAGCAGTACTTC. Its protein product is CASSSVSGTSYEQYF.

The CDR3 here is CASRTQSNYGYTF. The CDR3 DNA follows: TGTGCCAGCAGGACACAGTCTAACTATGGCTACACCTTC. J is TRBJ1-2 and V is TRBV7-6; D is unclear. V was trimmed by 6 bases and J by 0 bases, leaving 8 bases between them. Per the germline V gene, CDR1 is SGHVS and CDR2 is FNYEAQ. The CDR3 extends over 13 amino acids. Based on the CDR3 plus reference TRBV7-6 and TRBJ1-2, the full variable domain is GAGVSQSPRYKVTKRGQDVALRCDPISGHVSLYWYRQALGQGPEFLTYFNYEAQQDKSGLPNDRFSAERPEGSISTLTIQRTEQRDSAMYRCASRTQSNYGYTFGSGTRLTVV.

The rearrangement uses TRBV7-2 and TRBJ1-6, with D maybe TRBD1 (5 bases). V was pared by 5 bases and J by 6 bases, with 14 bases between. Germline V gives CDR1 SGHTA, CDR2 FQGNSA. The CDR3 covers 15 residues. DNA of the CDR3: TGTGCCAGCAGCCCGAGACAGATATTTAATTCACCCCTCCACTTT. Protein: CASSPRQIFNSPLHF.

The chain joins TRBV27 to TRBJ2-7, with 12 bases aligning to TRBD1. CDR3 length equals 15 residues. The V gene's germline CDR1 is MNHEY and CDR2 SMNVEV (reference sequence). V shed 6 bases and J 5 bases; nucleotides not matched to a gene: 8. The CDR3 is CASRLTGTGGHEQYF. In nucleotides, the CDR3 is TGTGCCAGCAGACTCACCGGGACAGGGGGCCACGAGCAGTACTTC.

The rearrangement links TRBV7-9 to TRBJ2-5, with 8 bases aligning to TRBD2. The CDR3 covers 15 residues. V shed 3 bases and J 4 bases; nucleotides not matched to a gene: 7. Germline CDR1 is SEHNR and CDR2 is FQNEAQ (reference sequence). The DNA for the CDR3 is TGTGCCAGCAGCTTTGGAGCGGGGGTATTAGAGACCCAGTACTTC. Its translation is CASSFGAGVLETQYF.

This clone has a single count. The rearrangement joins TRBV10-2 to TRBJ2-1; 7 bases line up with TRBD1. V gave up 6 bases and J gave up 9 bases; unmatched junction bases: 5. Germline loops: CDR1 WSHSY, CDR2 SAAADI. The CDR3 runs to 12 residues. This chain's CDR3 is CASSADRPEQFF. DNA for the CDR3: TGCGCCAGCAGCGCGGACAGGCCTGAGCAGTTCTTC.